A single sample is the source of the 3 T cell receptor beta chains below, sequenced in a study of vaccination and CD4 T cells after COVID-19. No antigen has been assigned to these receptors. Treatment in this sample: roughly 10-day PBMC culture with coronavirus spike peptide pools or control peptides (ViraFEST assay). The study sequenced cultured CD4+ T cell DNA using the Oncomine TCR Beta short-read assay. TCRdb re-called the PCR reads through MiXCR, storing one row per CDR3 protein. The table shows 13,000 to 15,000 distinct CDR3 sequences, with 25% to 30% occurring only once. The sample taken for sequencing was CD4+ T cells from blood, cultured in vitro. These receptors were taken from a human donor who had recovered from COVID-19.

The CDR3 sequence: CASGAWGVGETQYF. The CDR3 bases are TGTGCCAGCGGGGCATGGGGAGTGGGAGAGACCCAGTACTTC. The V and J genes are TRBV28 and TRBJ2-5, with D perhaps being TRBD1 or TRBD2 (5 bases each). CDR3 length equals 14 residues. Germline-derived CDR1 and CDR2 are MDHEN and SYDVKM. Trimming stripped 8 bases from V and 4 bases from J, with 17 bases between.

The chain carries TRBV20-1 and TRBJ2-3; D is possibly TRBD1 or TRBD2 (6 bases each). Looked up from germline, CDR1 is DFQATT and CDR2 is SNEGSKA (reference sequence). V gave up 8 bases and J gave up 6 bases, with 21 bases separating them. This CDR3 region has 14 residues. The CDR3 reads CSPHGRRGVDTQYF. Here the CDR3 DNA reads TGCAGTCCGCACGGTCGAAGGGGGGTGGATACGCAGTATTTT.

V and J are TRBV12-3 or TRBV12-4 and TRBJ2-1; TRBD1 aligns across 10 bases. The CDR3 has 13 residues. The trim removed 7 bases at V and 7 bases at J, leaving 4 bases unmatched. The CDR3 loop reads CASKGQGYNEQFF. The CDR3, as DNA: TGTGCCAGCAAGGGACAGGGGTATAATGAGCAGTTCTTC.